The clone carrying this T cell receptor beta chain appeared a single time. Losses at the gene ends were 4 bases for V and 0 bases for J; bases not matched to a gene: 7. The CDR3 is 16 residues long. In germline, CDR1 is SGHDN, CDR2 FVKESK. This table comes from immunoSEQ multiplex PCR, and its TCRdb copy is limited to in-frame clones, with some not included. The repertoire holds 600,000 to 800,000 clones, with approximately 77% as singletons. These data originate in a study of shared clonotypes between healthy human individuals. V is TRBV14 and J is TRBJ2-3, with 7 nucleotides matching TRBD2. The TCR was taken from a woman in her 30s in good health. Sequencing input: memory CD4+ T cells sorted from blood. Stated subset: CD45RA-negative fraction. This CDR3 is CASSRCERESTDTQYF. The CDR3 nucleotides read TGTGCCAGCAGCCGGTGTGAGCGGGAAAGCACAGATACGCAGTATTTT.